This T cell receptor beta chain was observed in a study of control samples from healthy donors and cancer patients. Sequencing was performed with immunoSEQ multiplex PCR; in TCRdb, only in-frame clones are kept and a portion is missing. The sample carries approximately 150,000 clones, roughly 90% recorded once. The CDR3 runs 17 residues. Germline assignment: CDR1 LGHDT and CDR2 YNNKEL (reference sequence). The germline V and J ends were trimmed by 4 bases and 0 bases, with 18 bases remaining between them. The specimen sequenced was blood. The receptor's source is a young man in good health. The V call is TRBV3-1 (or the pseudogene TRBV3-2), the J call TRBJ1-1; D possibly corresponds to TRBD1 (5 bases). The CDR3 bases are TGTGCCAGCAGCCCCCGTTCGAAAGGGGCGTTGAACACTGAAGCTTTCTTT. It codes for CASSPRSKGALNTEAFF.